This passage covers 28 T cell receptor beta chains from one sample sequenced in a study of early T cells in non-severe SARS-CoV-2 infection. TCRdb re-called the 5' RACE reads through MiXCR, storing one row per CDR3 protein. The sample has about 64,000 distinct CDR3 sequences; about an eighth are singletons. The sample taken for sequencing was whole blood. The receptors stem from an adult who was a healthcare worker with PCR-confirmed SARS-CoV-2 infection or an uninfected control (not recorded which).

J is TRBJ2-7 and V is TRBV10-2; D gene unclear. V was clipped by 3 bases and J by 3 bases, with 12 bases between them. Per germline, CDR1 WSHSY and CDR2 SAAADI. This CDR3 spans 14 amino acids. CDR3 amino acids: CASSDSRIFYEQYF. CDR3 DNA sequence: TGCGCCAGCAGTGATAGCCGGATCTTCTACGAGCAGTACTTC.

This clonotype has only a few counts. The genes are TRBV11-2 and TRBJ2-3; a possible D gene is TRBD1 (5 bases). Germline values: CDR1 SGHAT, CDR2 FQNNGV. This CDR3 has 14 residues. V lost 5 bases, J lost 0 bases, and 9 bases lay in between. CDR3 sequence: CASSPGFSTDTQYF. CDR3 DNA sequence: TGTGCCAGCAGCCCAGGGTTTAGCACAGATACGCAGTATTTT. The full variable domain, its missing parts supplied by reference TRBV11-2 and TRBJ2-3, is EAGVAQSPRYKIIEKRQSVAFWCNPISGHATLYWYQQILGQGPKLLIQFQNNGVVDDSQLPKDRFSAERLKGVDSTLKIQPAKLEDSAVYLCASSPGFSTDTQYFGPGTRLTVL.

This clonotype showed up many times. The CDR3 nucleotides read TGTGCCAGCAGTGTAACTAGCGGGGGACTCCAAGAGACCCAGTACTTC. It is translated as CASSVTSGGLQETQYF. V is TRBV12-3 or TRBV12-4 and J is TRBJ2-5; 11 nucleotides agree with TRBD2. V shed 5 bases and J 1 base; nucleotides not matched to a gene: 6. The CDR3 runs 16 residues.

This rearrangement joins TRBV5-1 to TRBJ1-2; no clear D gene. V was clipped by 3 bases and J by 0 bases, with 9 bases between them. Germline V gives CDR1 SGHRS, CDR2 YFSETQ. The CDR3 contains 14 residues. CDR3 sequence reads: CASSSGGTNYGYTF. As DNA, the CDR3 is TGCGCCAGCAGCTCAGGAGGAACTAACTATGGCTACACCTTC.

V usage is TRBV20-1 and J usage is TRBJ1-1; a possible D gene is TRBD1 (5 bases). This CDR3 is built from 15 residues. Germline CDR1 is DFQATT and CDR2 is SNEGSKA (reference sequence). The germline V and J ends were trimmed by 0 bases and 0 bases, with 11 bases remaining between them. CDR3 coding DNA: TGCAGTGCTAGAGATGTCTCGGACATGAACACTGAAGCTTTCTTT. Its protein is CSARDVSDMNTEAFF.

In its sample, this clonotype was seen many times. The rearrangement links TRBV7-2 to TRBJ2-1; 9 bases match TRBD1. CDR1 is SGHTA and CDR2 is FQGNSA in the germline V gene. Trimming removed 6 bases from V and 9 bases from J; junction bases left unmatched: 12. This CDR3 comprises 15 residues. CDR3 DNA sequence: TGTGCCAGCAGAACAGAGGGGACAGGGACTCGTGAGCAGTTCTTC. Translating gives CASRTEGTGTREQFF.

This clonotype was seen at least ten times. The chain recombines TRBV29-1 with TRBJ1-1; D is possibly TRBD1 (5 bases). Trimming removed 4 bases at V and 5 bases at J, with 11 bases between. The CDR3 contains 12 residues. Germline V gene sequence: CDR1 SQVTM, CDR2 ANQGSEA. As DNA, the CDR3 is TGCAGCGTTGCAGGGAGTGAGACTGAAGCTTTCTTT. Protein: CSVAGSETEAFF.

The table lists this clonotype with many counts. This rearrangement joins TRBV12-3 or TRBV12-4 to TRBJ2-5, with 13 bases fitting TRBD2. With V trimmed by 6 bases and J by 5 bases, 12 bases remained unmatched. The CDR3 spans 17 residues. Here the CDR3 DNA reads TGTGCCAGCAGACCGACCCTGACTAGCGGGGGGCCGGAGACCCAGTACTTC. Translating gives CASRPTLTSGGPETQYF.

This clonotype was recorded at least ten times. The chain carries TRBV5-1 and TRBJ2-1; D assignment may be TRBD1 or TRBD2 (5 bases each). The CDR3 contains 16 residues. The V gene lost 3 bases and the J gene lost 2 bases, with 15 bases spanning the gap. CDR1 is SGHRS, CDR2 YFSETQ, per germline. CDR3 nucleotide sequence: TGCGCCAGCAGCTCGGACGGGACGGGACCCTACAATGAGCAGTTCTTC. The encoded protein is CASSSDGTGPYNEQFF.

This clonotype has a handful of counts. The CDR3 loop is CASSPDEEDTQYF. The DNA for the CDR3 is TGTGCCAGCAGCCCTGATGAGGAAGATACGCAGTATTTT. The rearrangement uses TRBV14 and TRBJ2-3; D unresolved. Germline CDR1 SGHDN, CDR2 FVKESK. The ends were cut back, 4 bases at V and 5 bases at J, with 10 bases in the middle. The CDR3 spans 13 residues.

This clonotype was observed at least ten times. The chain is built from TRBV7-9 and TRBJ1-1; D is ambiguous. V was cut by 1 base and J by 1 base, with 4 bases left in between. The germline gives CDR1 SEHNR, CDR2 FQNEAQ (reference sequence). The CDR3 loop spans 13 amino acids. Written as DNA, the CDR3 is TGTGCCAGCAGCTTAGTTCCGAACACTGAAGCTTTCTTT. It translates to CASSLVPNTEAFF.

The rearrangement links TRBV6-2 or TRBV6-3 to TRBJ2-3, with 10 bases matching TRBD2. The CDR3 spans 13 residues. Germline V gene sequence: CDR1 MNHEY, CDR2 SVGEGT. J was trimmed by 13 bases and V by 7 bases; bases with no gene match: 11. CDR3 DNA sequence: TGTGCCAGCAAGCTAGCGGGGGCCCCTAGGGAGTATTTT. It yields the protein CASKLAGAPREYF.

The V gene is TRBV20-1, the J gene TRBJ2-5, with a weak D call TRBD2 (5 bases). Germline V gene data show CDR1 as DFQATT and CDR2 as SNEGSKA (reference sequence). Trimming shortened V by 5 bases and J by 7 bases, and 17 bases separated the two germline ends. The CDR3 sequence is 13 residues long. In nucleotides, the CDR3 is TGCAGTGCTTTGAGATCCCTCCGGGGGACCCAGTACTTC. It specifies CSALRSLRGTQYF.

This chain uses TRBV28 with TRBJ1-5, with D uncertain. CDR1 is MDHEN and CDR2 is SYDVKM in the germline V gene. The CDR3 has 15 residues. V was trimmed by 0 bases and J by 9 bases, leaving 15 bases between them. The CDR3 region has the DNA TGTGCCAGCAGTTTATGGGACTCCCTCCCGCGGCCCCAGCATTTT. This encodes CASSLWDSLPRPQHF.

In its sample, this clonotype was seen a few times. Germline is not matched at one junction end, which may reflect a read error. This sequence joins TRBV6-5 and TRBJ2-1; TRBD1 or TRBD2 may be the D gene (5 bases each). The CDR3 extends over 12 amino acids. Germline CDR1 reads MNHEY; CDR2 reads SVGAGI. In DNA form, the CDR3 reads TGTGCCAGCAGTTCACCGGGACGCCGCCAAGTCTTC. As protein: CASSSPGRRQVF.

In this sample, this clonotype turned up many times. The chain joins TRBV6-2 or TRBV6-3 to TRBJ2-5, with 9 bases identical to TRBD1. Per the germline V gene, CDR1 is MNHEY and CDR2 is SVGEGT. Germline trimming cut 6 bases from V and 5 bases from J; bases unmatched to any gene: 4. This CDR3 region has 13 residues. CDR3 region: CASRTGGEETQYF. DNA for the CDR3: TGTGCCAGCAGAACAGGGGGCGAGGAGACCCAGTACTTC.

Here the CDR3 reads CASSLLEDMSSYEQYF. The CDR3 nucleotides are TGCGCCAGCAGCTTGCTTGAGGACATGAGCTCCTACGAGCAGTACTTC. The genes are TRBV5-1 and TRBJ2-7, with TRBD1 as a possible D gene (5 bases). CDR1 is SGHRS, CDR2 YFSETQ, per germline. Trimming left V 1 base short and J 0 bases short, with 14 bases between. There are 16 residues in the CDR3. Full variable domain (outside the CDR3, taken from reference TRBV5-1 and TRBJ2-7): KAGVTQTPRYLIKTRGQQVTLSCSPISGHRSVSWYQQTPGQGLQFLFEYFSETQRNKGNFPGRFSGRQFSNSRSEMNVSTLELGDSALYLCASSLLEDMSSYEQYFGPGTRLTVT.

The CDR3 DNA is TGTGCCAGCAGGCCCGGGACAATGTATGGCTACACCTTC. This gives the protein CASRPGTMYGYTF. The chain joins TRBV5-6 to TRBJ1-2, with D possibly being TRBD1 (6 bases). Germline-derived CDR1 and CDR2 are SGHDT and YYEEEE. This CDR3 comprises 13 residues. The V end lost 5 bases, the J end lost 5 bases, and 13 bases lay between the germline ends.

This chain connects TRBV20-1 to TRBJ2-3; 10 bases fit TRBD1. The CDR3 length is 13 residues. Looked up from germline, CDR1 is DFQATT and CDR2 is SNEGSKA (reference sequence). After removal of 6 bases from V and 5 bases from J, the junction contained 5 bases not matched to a gene. The CDR3 DNA sequence: TGCAGTGCGCCCGGGACAGGGGTAGATACGCAGTATTTT. Residues: CSAPGTGVDTQYF.

This clonotype was seen many times. The chain carries TRBV7-2 and TRBJ1-6; tentative D call: TRBD1 (6 bases). The germline V gene has CDR1 SGHTA and CDR2 FQGNSA. V lost 0 bases, J lost 6 bases, and 9 bases lay in between. The CDR3 has 15 residues. CDR3 nucleotides: TGTGCCAGCAGCTTAGCGCAGGGGACTAATTCACCCCTCCACTTT. This sequence encodes CASSLAQGTNSPLHF.

This clonotype was seen ten or more times. V and J are TRBV7-6 and TRBJ2-1, with D possibly matching TRBD2 (6 bases). Trimming cost V 5 bases and J 10 bases, with 18 bases left between them. The CDR3 runs to 14 residues. Germline V gene lookup returns CDR1 SGHVS and CDR2 FNYEAQ. The CDR3 region is CASSPEAGNREQFF. DNA of the CDR3: TGTGCCAGCAGCCCGGAGGCGGGGAACCGGGAGCAGTTCTTC.

This clonotype has a handful of counts. This chain connects TRBV11-2 to TRBJ2-3, with a weak D call TRBD1 (5 bases). CDR3 length equals 13 residues. V dropped 5 bases and J dropped 3 bases, with 9 bases sitting between them. Germline loops: CDR1 SGHAT, CDR2 FQNNGV. This CDR3 reads CASSPGKTDTQYF. The CDR3 DNA reads as TGTGCCAGCAGCCCAGGGAAGACAGATACGCAGTATTTT.

This clonotype was found many times. The rearrangement uses TRBV7-2 and TRBJ2-7, with 12 bases aligning to TRBD2. The trim removed 5 bases at V and 4 bases at J, leaving 6 bases unmatched. The CDR3 loop spans 15 amino acids. CDR1 SGHTA and CDR2 FQGNSA come from the germline V gene. Written as DNA, the CDR3 is TGTGCCAGCAGCCGCCGGACTAGCGGGGCTTACGAGCAGTACTTC. Translated: CASSRRTSGAYEQYF.

This clonotype was observed a handful of times. V is TRBV5-1 and J is TRBJ2-7, with D possibly matching TRBD1 (7 bases). Between the trimmed V and J ends, which lost 0 bases and 1 base, there was a span of 11 bases. This CDR3 has 15 residues. CDR1 SGHRS and CDR2 YFSETQ come from the germline V gene. CDR3: CASSLGGTASYEQYF. The CDR3 DNA sequence: TGCGCCAGCAGCTTGGGCGGGACAGCATCCTACGAGCAGTACTTC.

This clonotype was detected a few times. The chain couples TRBV11-2 to TRBJ2-7; the D is unclear. The CDR3 is made up of 13 amino acids. Trimming removed 1 base at V and 3 bases at J, with 7 bases between. Germline V lookup: CDR1 SGHAT, CDR2 FQNNGV. The CDR3 region has the DNA TGTGCCAGCAGCTTAGTTCCGTTCTACGAGCAGTACTTC. This gives the protein CASSLVPFYEQYF.

This clonotype was counted at least ten times. This chain uses TRBV25-1 with TRBJ2-2; D is possibly TRBD1 (6 bases). Per the germline V gene, CDR1 is MGHDK and CDR2 is SYGVNS. CDR3 length equals 14 residues. V gave up 4 bases and J gave up 6 bases, with 12 bases separating them. The CDR3 protein is CASSAGQNSGELFF. The CDR3 DNA reads TGTGCCAGCAGTGCCGGACAGAATTCCGGGGAGCTGTTTTTT.

This clonotype was picked up many times. The chain is built from TRBV10-2 and TRBJ1-3; D is undetermined. Germline values: CDR1 WSHSY, CDR2 SAAADI. CDR3 length: 15 residues. V shed 4 bases and J shed 3 bases, with 13 bases lying between them. The CDR3 DNA reads as TGCGCCAGCAGTGTAGGCTCGATGGGTGGAAACACCATATATTTT. Translating it yields CASSVGSMGGNTIYF.

This clonotype was observed a few times. The rearrangement joins TRBV18 to TRBJ1-1; 8 bases agree with TRBD1. The CDR3 spans 17 residues. Germline loops: CDR1 KGHSH, CDR2 LQKENI. V shed 2 bases and J 1 base; nucleotides not matched to a gene: 9. CDR3 region: CASSPEWQGAQNTEAFF. The CDR3 coding sequence is TGTGCCAGCTCACCAGAGTGGCAGGGGGCGCAGAACACTGAAGCTTTCTTT. Full variable domain (remainder filled in from reference TRBV18 and TRBJ1-1): NAGVMQNPRHLVRRRGQEARLRCSPMKGHSHVYWYRQLPEEGLKFMVYLQKENIIDESGMPKERFSAEFPKEGPSILRIQQVVRGDSAAYFCASSPEWQGAQNTEAFFGQGTRLTVV.